This T cell receptor beta chain was identified during a study of cytomegalovirus exposure and HLA in healthy donors. Overall study results and limits: Some highly shared sequence variants likely arose as a pipeline artifact.

It was with 60 Vbeta and 13 Jbeta primers that the PCR ran. The repertoire was sequenced with immunoSEQ multiplex PCR; TCRdb's copy has only in-frame clones and lacks some. The repertoire includes roughly 78,000 clones, about 60% of them detected once, and more than 5% sits in the top ten. With regard to this clone: Its specificity is not known.

CDR1 SGDLS and CDR2 YYNGEE come from the germline V gene. V trimming: 4 bases; J trimming: 5 bases; junction bases outside the gene matches: 9. CDR3 length equals 15 residues. Material: PBMCs. The chain is built from TRBV9 and TRBJ2-5; 9 nucleotides match TRBD2. The receptor's source is a man aged 25-45 years in good health and CMV-seropositive. The CDR3 DNA reads TGTGCCAGCAGCCCCGCGGGAGGGCCTTGGGAGACCCAGTACTTC. It translates to CASSPAGGPWETQYF.